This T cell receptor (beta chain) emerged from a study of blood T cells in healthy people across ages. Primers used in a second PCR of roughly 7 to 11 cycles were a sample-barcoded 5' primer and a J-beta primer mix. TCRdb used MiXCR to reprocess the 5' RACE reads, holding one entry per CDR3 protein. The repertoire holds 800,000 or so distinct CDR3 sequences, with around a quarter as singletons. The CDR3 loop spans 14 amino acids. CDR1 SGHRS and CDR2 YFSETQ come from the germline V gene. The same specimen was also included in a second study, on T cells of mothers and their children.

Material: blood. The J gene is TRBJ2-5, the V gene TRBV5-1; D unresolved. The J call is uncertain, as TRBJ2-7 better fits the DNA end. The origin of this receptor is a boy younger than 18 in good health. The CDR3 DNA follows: TGCGCCAGCAACCAGGAAGGGTTGACCTACGAGCAGTACTTC. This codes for CASNQEGLTYEQYF.